The 7 T cell receptor beta chains given below trace back to one sample, sequenced in a study of T cells in narcolepsy. Profiled with immunoSEQ multiplex PCR; TCRdb holds only in-frame clones, not every one. The data show under 30,000 clones, around 81% seen once. The specimen sequenced was CD45RA- memory CD4+ T cells from PBMCs. These receptor sequences come from a human donor with narcolepsy.

V gene TRBV7-8 combines with J gene TRBJ1-2; tentative D call: TRBD1 (5 bases). Per germline, CDR1 SGHVS and CDR2 FQNEAQ. The CDR3 covers 12 residues. V gave up 5 bases and J gave up 4 bases, with 8 bases separating them. CDR3 sequence (DNA): TGTGCCAGCAGCCAAGACAGCTATGGCTACACCTTC. It specifies CASSQDSYGYTF.

The rearrangement links TRBV5-4 to TRBJ2-3; 10 bases match TRBD2. V lost 4 bases and J lost 7; bases outside the gene matches: 21. CDR3 size: 19 residues. Germline CDR1 and CDR2: SGHNT and YYREEE (reference sequence). CDR3 in amino acids: CASSPKTSGDTGARYTQYF. CDR3 nucleotides: TGTGCCAGCAGCCCGAAAACTAGCGGGGACACCGGAGCACGGTATACGCAGTATTTT. The full variable domain, completed using reference TRBV5-4 and TRBJ2-3, is ETGVTQSPTHLIKTRGQQVTLRCSSQSGHNTVSWYQQALGQGPQFIFQYYREEENGRGNFPPRFSGLQFPNYSSELNVNALELDDSALYLCASSPKTSGDTGARYTQYFGPGTRLTVL.

This CDR3 reads CASRWGTGYTGELFF. Written as DNA, the CDR3 is TGTGCCAGCAGATGGGGAACAGGGTACACCGGGGAGCTGTTTTTT. The J gene is TRBJ2-2, the V gene TRBV2; a possible D gene is TRBD1 (6 bases). The CDR3 totals 15 residues. The germline V gene encodes CDR1 SNHLY and CDR2 FYNNEI. Deletions cut 6 bases from V and 3 bases from J, with 14 bases between.

The rearrangement uses TRBV5-1 and TRBJ2-3, with TRBD2 identical over 7 bases. V trimming: 0 bases; J trimming: 3 bases; junction bases outside the gene matches: 4. This CDR3 region has 15 residues. Germline V gene sequence: CDR1 SGHRS, CDR2 YFSETQ. As DNA, the CDR3 is TGCGCCAGCAGCTTGGTGGCTAGCGGAACAGATACGCAGTATTTT. Encoded protein: CASSLVASGTDTQYF.

The chain couples TRBV21-1 to TRBJ2-5; the tabulated D call, TRBD1, remains unverified against the DNA. TRBV21-1 constitutes a pseudogene. The CDR3 loop spans 17 amino acids. The CDR3 DNA is TGTGCCAGACCTGAGTGCAAAAAAACAGGGGTCCAAGAGACCCAGTACTTC. Protein: CARPECKKTGVQETQYF.

The genes are TRBV6-1 and TRBJ1-1; D may be TRBD1 (6 bases). In germline, CDR1 is MNHNS, CDR2 SASEGT. Trimming pared 5 bases from V and 5 bases from J, leaving 18 bases between. The CDR3 is 15 amino acids. The CDR3 DNA reads as TGTGCCAGCAGTCCCCAACGAGGGGGTTGGACTGAAGCTTTCTTT. Protein: CASSPQRGGWTEAFF.

V is TRBV14 and J is TRBJ2-3, with 11 bases fitting TRBD1. V lost 4 bases and J lost 7; bases outside the gene matches: 10. From germline, CDR1 is SGHDN and CDR2 FVKESK. This CDR3 is 16 amino acids long. CDR3 nucleotide sequence: TGTGCCAGCAGCCCTACCCCGGGACAGGGGGAAAATACGCAGTATTTT. Its translation is CASSPTPGQGENTQYF. The full variable domain, in which reference TRBV14 and TRBJ2-3 provide the parts outside the CDR3, is EAGVTQFPSHSVIEKGQTVTLRCDPISGHDNLYWYRRVMGKEIKFLLHFVKESKQDESGMPNNRFLAERTGGTYSTLKVQPAELEDSGVYFCASSPTPGQGENTQYFGPGTRLTVL.